This TCR beta chain was documented in a study of radiotherapy plus CTLA-4 blockade in lung cancer. Sequencing was performed with immunoSEQ multiplex PCR; in TCRdb, only in-frame clones are kept and a portion is missing. The profile shows over 60,000 clones, over 75% of them singletons. About this clone: At one boundary the junction diverges from the germline segment, which might be a read error.

Germline CDR1 SNHLY, CDR2 FYNNEI. This CDR3 has 12 residues. CTLA-4 blockade with ipilimumab, together with focal radiation, was given to patients with chemo-refractory metastatic non-small-cell lung cancer. The clonotype originates from a human donor with non-small cell lung cancer that progressed on radiotherapy plus ipilimumab. This specimen was peripheral blood, taken from a patient treated with radiotherapy plus ipilimumab. The chain uses TRBV2 and TRBJ2-5, with D uncertain. CDR3 amino acids: CASMAQSLDPHF. The CDR3 coding sequence is TGTGCCAGCATGGCCCAAAGTCTCGATCCGCACTTC.